This TCR beta chain was identified during a study of blood T cell repertoires in COVID-19. The V and J ends lost 5 bases and 0 bases, in that order; junction bases with no gene match: 8. CDR3 length: 17 amino acids. Germline V lookup: CDR1 SNHLY, CDR2 FYNNEI. The repertoire was sequenced with immunoSEQ multiplex PCR; TCRdb's copy has only in-frame clones and lacks some. The sample yields more than 200,000 clones, just over 85% seen once. The rearrangement links TRBV2 to TRBJ1-5, with 9 bases fitting TRBD1. The sequencing sample was made of peripheral blood. The TCR originated in a man aged 45-65 years with COVID-19, enrolled during active disease. The CDR3 reads CASSRTGASYSNQPQHF. In DNA, the CDR3 is TGTGCCAGCAGTAGGACAGGGGCCTCGTATAGCAATCAGCCCCAGCATTTT.